The 22 T cell receptor beta chains reported below all come from one sample, sequenced in a study of siplizumab effects on memory and regulatory T cells. The data were produced by immunoSEQ multiplex PCR, yet TCRdb's version contains in-frame clones alone and is incomplete. The sample consists of 45,000 to 50,000 clones, about 90% of them appearing once. The sample comprised naive CD8+ T cells sorted from blood. Receptor source: a human donor in good health.

This chain links TRBV6-1 with TRBJ2-1; 7 bases map to TRBD2. With V trimmed by 3 bases and J by 3 bases, 5 bases remained unmatched. Germline loops: CDR1 MNHNS, CDR2 SASEGT. The CDR3 has 15 amino acids. This CDR3 reads CASSEWTSNYNEQFF. CDR3 sequence (DNA): TGTGCCAGCAGTGAGTGGACTAGTAACTACAATGAGCAGTTCTTC.

This clone was picked up a small number of times. The rearrangement joins TRBV19 to TRBJ1-1; D gene ambiguous. Germline CDR1 LNHDA, CDR2 SQIVND (reference sequence). The CDR3 has 13 residues. V lost 4 bases and J lost 0, with 6 bases in between. CDR3 loop: CASSTSLNTEAFF. Written as DNA, the CDR3 is TGTGCCAGTAGTACCAGTTTGAACACTGAAGCTTTCTTT.

The J gene is TRBJ2-1, the V gene TRBV4-1, with a tentative D call TRBD2 (6 bases). The ends were cut back, 1 base at V and 6 bases at J, with 13 bases in the middle. Germline V gives CDR1 MGHRA, CDR2 YSYEKL. CDR3 size: 15 residues. CDR3 DNA: TGCGCCAGCAGCCAAGTTAACGGGAGTCTCAATGAGCAGTTCTTC. Protein product: CASSQVNGSLNEQFF.

CDR3 DNA: TGTGCCAGCAGTTACGGGACCAACTATGGCTACACCTTC. Its protein is CASSYGTNYGYTF. The chain combines TRBV27 with TRBJ1-2; possibly TRBD1 for D (5 bases). Trimming cost V 4 bases and J 2 bases, with 8 bases left between them. The germline V gene encodes CDR1 MNHEY and CDR2 SMNVEV (reference sequence). The length of the CDR3 is 13 residues.

The V and J genes are TRBV29-1 and TRBJ1-2, with 9 nucleotides matching TRBD1. CDR3 length: 11 residues. J gave up 8 bases and V 4 bases, and 2 bases lay outside the gene matches. Germline CDR1 is SQVTM and CDR2 is ANQGSEA. The CDR3 protein is CSVGTGDGYTF. CDR3 nucleotides: TGCAGCGTTGGGACAGGGGACGGCTACACCTTC.

CDR3 residues: CASSNMAGATDTQYF. As DNA, the CDR3 is TGTGCCAGCAGTAATATGGCAGGGGCTACAGATACGCAGTATTTT. The chain recombines TRBV6-5 with TRBJ2-3; D may be TRBD1 (6 bases). Trimming left V 5 bases short and J 3 bases short, with 15 bases between. This CDR3 has 15 amino acids. CDR1 is MNHEY and CDR2 is SVGAGI in the germline V gene.

The chain carries TRBV7-9 and TRBJ2-3, with TRBD2 as a possible D gene (6 bases). The CDR3 is 15 residues long. Germline V gene sequence: CDR1 SEHNR, CDR2 FQNEAQ (reference sequence). The V and J ends lost 4 bases and 0 bases respectively, with 11 bases between them. The CDR3 sequence: CASSSRLVSTDTQYF. Written as DNA, the CDR3 is TGTGCCAGCAGCTCCCGACTAGTTAGCACAGATACGCAGTATTTT.

This chain uses TRBV19 with TRBJ1-2, with a weak D call TRBD1 (6 bases). This CDR3 contains 15 residues. CDR1 LNHDA and CDR2 SQIVND come from the germline V gene (reference sequence). Trimming stripped 1 base from V and 3 bases from J, with 12 bases between. The CDR3 DNA is TGTGCCAGTAGTATAGGGTTTCCAGGGGACTATGGCTACACCTTC. The encoded protein is CASSIGFPGDYGYTF.

This chain connects TRBV9 to TRBJ2-3, with 7 nucleotides matching TRBD1. The CDR3 spans 17 residues. Germline-derived CDR1 and CDR2 are SGDLS and YYNGEE. After removal of 3 bases from V and 2 bases from J, the junction contained 12 bases not matched to a gene. CDR3 in DNA: TGTGCCAGCAGCGAGCCCAGGGGGACAGCCCCCACAGATACGCAGTATTTT. Protein product: CASSEPRGTAPTDTQYF. The whole variable domain, filled in from reference TRBV9 and TRBJ2-3, reads DSGVTQTPKHLITATGQRVTLRCSPRSGDLSVYWYQQSLDQGLQFLIQYYNGEERAKGNILERFSAQQFPDLHSELNLSSLELGDSALYFCASSEPRGTAPTDTQYFGPGTRLTVL.

The chain combines TRBV6-6 with TRBJ2-7, with TRBD2 matching over 11 bases. There are 15 residues in the CDR3. Germline V CDR1 and CDR2: MNHNY, SVGAGI (reference sequence). V lost 6 bases, J lost 2 bases, and 6 bases stayed unmatched. CDR3 DNA sequence: TGTGCCAGCAGCCAACTAGCGGGAGATCCCTACGAGCAGTACTTC. Translating it yields CASSQLAGDPYEQYF.

The rearrangement uses TRBV6-1 and TRBJ2-1, with 8 bases identical to TRBD2. The V segment lost 6 bases and the J segment 8 bases; nucleotides outside the gene matches: 6. CDR1 is MNHNS, CDR2 SASEGT, per germline. The CDR3 totals 13 residues. CDR3 sequence: CASSPTSEDEQFF. CDR3 in DNA: TGTGCCAGCAGCCCGACTAGCGAGGATGAGCAGTTCTTC.

This clone occurred a few times. V and J are TRBV19 and TRBJ1-5; 9 bases match TRBD1. Looked up from germline, CDR1 is LNHDA and CDR2 is SQIVND (reference sequence). The CDR3 consists of 15 residues. Unmatched junction bases numbered 9, after V lost 6 bases and J lost 6 bases. The CDR3 is CASRDEQGAGQPQHF. CDR3 DNA sequence: TGTGCCAGTAGGGATGAACAGGGGGCTGGTCAGCCCCAGCATTTT.

The chain uses TRBV7-2 and TRBJ2-7, with D possibly being TRBD2 (5 bases). Deletions cut 5 bases from V and 1 base from J, with 6 bases between. Germline values: CDR1 SGHTA, CDR2 FQGNSA. The CDR3 runs to 12 residues. CDR3 region: CASSGESYEQYF. The CDR3 DNA sequence: TGTGCCAGCAGCGGGGAGTCCTACGAGCAGTACTTC.

This chain uses TRBV7-9 with TRBJ1-2, with 10 bases fitting TRBD1. CDR1 and CDR2 from the germline V gene are SEHNR and FQNEAQ (reference sequence). The CDR3 has 17 residues. With V trimmed by 0 bases and J by 7 bases, 11 bases remained unmatched. The CDR3 reads CASSLARFGTGDAGYTF. In nucleotides, the CDR3 is TGTGCCAGCAGCTTAGCGCGGTTCGGGACAGGGGACGCTGGCTACACCTTC.

CDR3 amino acids: CASSGRDSDSGANVLTF. The CDR3 bases are TGTGCCAGCAGCGGCCGGGACAGTGACTCTGGGGCCAACGTCCTGACTTTC. This sequence joins TRBV7-2 and TRBJ2-6, with TRBD1 matching 7 bases. The germline CDR1 and CDR2 sequences are SGHTA and FQGNSA. V dropped 5 bases and J dropped 0; count of bases not matched to a gene: 7. The CDR3 length is 17 residues. The full variable domain, its missing parts supplied by reference TRBV7-2 and TRBJ2-6, is GAGVSQSPSNKVTEKGKDVELRCDPISGHTALYWYRQSLGQGLEFLIYFQGNSAPDKSGLPSDRFSAERTGGSVSTLTIQRTQQEDSAVYLCASSGRDSDSGANVLTFGAGSRLTVL.

This rearrangement joins TRBV27 to TRBJ2-7; D perhaps matches TRBD2 (6 bases). There are 15 residues in the CDR3. Germline-derived CDR1 and CDR2 are MNHEY and SMNVEV (reference sequence). V lost 5 bases to trimming and J lost 1 base, with 15 bases between them. Here the CDR3 reads CASSPEGFGSYEQYF. CDR3 DNA sequence: TGTGCCAGCAGTCCGGAGGGTTTTGGTTCCTACGAGCAGTACTTC.

This chain uses TRBV14 with TRBJ1-2; D possibly corresponds to TRBD1 (6 bases). The CDR3 is made up of 14 amino acids. Trimming took off 3 bases at V and 11 bases at J, with 19 bases between the two ends. Germline CDR1 reads SGHDN; CDR2 reads FVKESK. The CDR3 bases are TGTGCCAGCAGCCAGACCCGGGGGGGCCGCGCGTACACCTTC. It codes for CASSQTRGGRAYTF.

This clone was picked up one time. The chain uses TRBV5-6 and TRBJ2-3; 8 positions agree with TRBD2. Germline CDR1 SGHDT, CDR2 YYEEEE. With 4 bases clipped from V and 13 bases from J, the junction kept 8 bases outside the gene matches. CDR3 length: 12 amino acids. The CDR3: CASSPGGPKEYF. The CDR3 coding sequence is TGTGCCAGCAGCCCGGGGGGGCCCAAGGAGTATTTT.

This clone appeared a single time. The V call is TRBV7-2, the J call TRBJ2-1, with TRBD2 as a possible D gene (5 bases). From germline, CDR1 is SGHTA and CDR2 FQGNSA. The CDR3 has 12 residues. With 10 bases removed from V and 5 bases from J, the gap between germline ends came to 12 bases. As DNA, the CDR3 is TGTGCCACTAGTGACGGGGACAATGAGCAGTTCTTC. Translated: CATSDGDNEQFF.

Here the CDR3 reads CASSLTNLRNGYTF. The CDR3 nucleotides read TGTGCCAGCAGCTTGACGAACCTTCGTAATGGCTACACCTTC. The rearrangement links TRBV7-9 to TRBJ1-2; D uncertain. The germline V gene has CDR1 SEHNR and CDR2 FQNEAQ (reference sequence). This CDR3 is 14 amino acids long. With 3 bases removed from V and 6 bases from J, the gap between germline ends came to 14 bases.

This chain links TRBV7-9 with TRBJ2-7; 7 positions agree with TRBD1. Germline V gene data show CDR1 as SEHNR and CDR2 as FQNEAQ (reference sequence). V lost 6 bases to trimming and J lost 4 bases; unmatched junction nucleotides: 6. The CDR3 has 13 residues. CDR3 nucleotides: TGTGCCAGCAGGAGTGACAGGGATTACGAGCAGTACTTC. Protein product: CASRSDRDYEQYF. Full variable domain (remainder filled in from reference TRBV7-9 and TRBJ2-7): DTGVSQNPRHKITKRGQNVTFRCDPISEHNRLYWYRQTLGQGPEFLTYFQNEAQLEKSRLLSDRFSAERPKGSFSTLEIQRTEQGDSAMYLCASRSDRDYEQYFGPGTRLTVT.

The V gene is TRBV5-6, the J gene TRBJ1-1; D perhaps matches TRBD1 (6 bases). The V and J ends lost 4 bases and 11 bases respectively, with 24 bases between them. This CDR3 has 15 amino acids. Germline V gene lookup returns CDR1 SGHDT and CDR2 YYEEEE. The CDR3, as DNA: TGTGCCAGCAGCCCCATTGATCAGGGGACTCTTCTCGCTTTCTTT. As protein: CASSPIDQGTLLAFF.